Sequencing of this T cell receptor (beta chain) was carried out in a study of blood T cell repertoires in COVID-19. Per germline, CDR1 MNHEY and CDR2 SMNVEV (reference sequence). V was shortened by 3 bases and J by 4 bases, with 12 bases between the two germline ends. The length of the CDR3 is 14 residues. Here immunoSEQ multiplex PCR was the method, and the copy in TCRdb shows in-frame clones only, minus some. Of 60,000 to 85,000 clones in the sample, around 85% were seen once. The sequence was obtained from a human donor in a cohort sampled during active COVID-19. What was sequenced was peripheral blood. V usage is TRBV27 and J usage is TRBJ1-1; D unresolved. CDR3 nucleotides: TGTGCCAGCAGTTTTTCGGGGATTGTCACTGAAGCTTTCTTT. Translated: CASSFSGIVTEAFF.